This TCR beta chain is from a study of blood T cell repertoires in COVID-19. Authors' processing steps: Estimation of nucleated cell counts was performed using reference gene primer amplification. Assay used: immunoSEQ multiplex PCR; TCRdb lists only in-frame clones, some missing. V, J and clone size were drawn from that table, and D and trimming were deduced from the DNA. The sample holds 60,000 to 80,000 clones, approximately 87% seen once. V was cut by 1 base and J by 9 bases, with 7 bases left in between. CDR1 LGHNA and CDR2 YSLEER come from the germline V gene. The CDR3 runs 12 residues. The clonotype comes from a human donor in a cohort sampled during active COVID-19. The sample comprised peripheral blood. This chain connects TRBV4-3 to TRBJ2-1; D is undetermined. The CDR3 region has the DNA TGCGCCAGCAGCCAAGCCCCGGGTGAGCAGTTCTTC. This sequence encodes CASSQAPGEQFF.